This TCR beta chain derives from a study of post-analysis software for immune sequencing data. In the study overall: There were relapsing-remitting, secondary progressive and progressive-relapsing multiple sclerosis among the disease courses included. Study observations and caveats: For normalized Chao1 diversity, multiple sclerosis patients scored significantly lower than controls did. F measure showed strong co-clustering of same-batch samples. Roughly 5 TRBV segments, including TRBV5-6, TRBV5-1 and TRBV20-1, were more frequent in patients than controls.

CDR3 length: 13 residues. Germline CDR1 is ENHRY and CDR2 is SYGVKD. A remark on this clonotype: The antigen is not known. Compared with germline, one end of the junction differs, possibly owing to a read error.

TCR beta cDNA libraries included unique molecular identifiers. The authors obtained some 500,000 cDNA molecules from roughly 1 to 10 million T cells. Using its own MiXCR run on the PCR reads, TCRdb lists one record per CDR3 protein. The table shows around 500,000 distinct CDR3 sequences, with 30% to 40% occurring only once. The source of this sequence is a girl aged 2-17 years with multiple sclerosis. The chain carries TRBV10-3 and TRBJ1-2, with D possibly matching TRBD1 (6 bases). The sequenced material came from blood. CDR3 sequence reads: CAIRAGESYGCTF. CDR3 nucleotides: TGTGCCATCAGAGCAGGGGAGAGCTATGGCTGCACCTTC.